This T cell receptor beta chain was sequenced in a study of OX40 agonist ivuxolimab in advanced cancers. Findings and limits, study-wide: There were, on average, more expanded clones in CD8+ T cells than in CD4+.

Generated by immunoSEQ multiplex PCR, the TCRdb table keeps only in-frame clones and is missing some. Here the sample spans some 70,000 clones, roughly 86% being singletons. As for this clone: Its antigen is still unknown.

The clonotype originates from an adult with an advanced solid tumor such as melanoma, head and neck, liver or kidney cancer. The sequenced sample was CD4+ or CD8+ T cells sorted from blood, obtained in a trial of the OX40 agonist ivuxolimab.

In DNA, the CDR3 is TGTGCCAGCAGGCCGGGACAGGGCGGGCTGTTTTTT. It codes for CASRPGQGGLFF. V is TRBV6-1 and J is TRBJ2-2; 9 nucleotides align to TRBD1. Trimming cost V 6 bases and J 13 bases; bases outside gene matches: 6. This CDR3 has 12 residues. Germline V lookup: CDR1 MNHNS, CDR2 SASEGT.